Presented here are 4 T cell receptor beta chains from one specimen sequenced in a study of a mutant IDH1 vaccine in newly diagnosed glioma (dated by TCRdb to the early 2020s). Libraries came from the immunoSEQ multiplex PCR assay. Here the immuneACCESS table is served through TCRdb, limited to in-frame sequences with V and J called. Missing clones are a known gap in these copies; in checked studies unresolved V genes cover under half, and the rest lacks a known reason. This sample is represented by 65,000 or so clones; about 85% of them were singletons. Roughly 4% of the sample is held by the ten biggest clonotypes. Their antigen targets remain unknown. Read against the paper, the sample's time point label means: week 23, last vaccination. Each vaccine dose was 300 ug of a 20-mer mutant IDH1 peptide in Montanide, given subcutaneously with topical imiquimod. The sample here was PBMCs, taken from a glioma patient whose treatment included an IDH1 peptide vaccine. These receptors were taken from a man younger than 40 with glioma.

This sequence joins TRBV11-3 and TRBJ2-2; D perhaps matches TRBD2 (5 bases). This CDR3 has 15 amino acids. Trimming removed 3 bases from V and 7 bases from J, with 15 bases in between. Germline CDR1 SGHNT, CDR2 YENEEA. The CDR3, as DNA: TGTGCCAGCAGCTTTGAGGGAATAGTTAGCGGGGAGCTGTTTTTT. Protein sequence: CASSFEGIVSGELFF.

The rearrangement joins TRBV9 to TRBJ1-2; D ambiguous. V lost 0 bases and J lost 0, with 9 bases in between. The CDR3 loop spans 15 amino acids. Germline V lookup: CDR1 SGDLS, CDR2 YYNGEE. The CDR3 DNA is TGTGCCAGCAGCGTAGGGGCAGGATCTAACTATGGCTACACCTTC. Protein sequence: CASSVGAGSNYGYTF. Drawing the rest from reference TRBV9 and TRBJ1-2, the complete variable domain is DSGVTQTPKHLITATGQRVTLRCSPRSGDLSVYWYQQSLDQGLQFLIQYYNGEERAKGNILERFSAQQFPDLHSELNLSSLELGDSALYFCASSVGAGSNYGYTFGSGTRLTVV.

V usage is TRBV28 and J usage is TRBJ2-2; D is unclear. Germline assignment: CDR1 MDHEN and CDR2 SYDVKM. Trimming cost V 8 bases and J 0 bases, with 16 bases left between them. There are 16 residues in the CDR3. The DNA for the CDR3 is TGTGCCAGCGCCCCTCGGGCGGATCCGAACACCGGGGAGCTGTTTTTT. Translated: CASAPRADPNTGELFF.

The chain couples TRBV18 to TRBJ1-4; no reliable D call. V was cut by 3 bases and J by 5 bases, with 4 bases left in between. CDR1 is KGHSH and CDR2 is LQKENI in the germline V gene. CDR3 length: 12 amino acids. The CDR3 spells CASSPGNEKLFF. The CDR3 DNA reads TGTGCCAGCTCACCCGGGAATGAAAAACTGTTTTTT.